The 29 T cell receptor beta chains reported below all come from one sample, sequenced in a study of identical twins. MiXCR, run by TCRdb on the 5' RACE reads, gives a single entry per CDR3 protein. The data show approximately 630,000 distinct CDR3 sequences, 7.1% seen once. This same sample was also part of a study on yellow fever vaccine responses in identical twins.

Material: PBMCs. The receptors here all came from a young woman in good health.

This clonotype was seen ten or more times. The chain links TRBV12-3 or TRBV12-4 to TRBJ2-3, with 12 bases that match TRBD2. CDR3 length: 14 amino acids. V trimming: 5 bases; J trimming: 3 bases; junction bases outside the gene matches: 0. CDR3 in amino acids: CASSGLAGTDTQYF. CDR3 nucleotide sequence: TGTGCCAGCAGTGGACTAGCGGGGACAGATACGCAGTATTTT.

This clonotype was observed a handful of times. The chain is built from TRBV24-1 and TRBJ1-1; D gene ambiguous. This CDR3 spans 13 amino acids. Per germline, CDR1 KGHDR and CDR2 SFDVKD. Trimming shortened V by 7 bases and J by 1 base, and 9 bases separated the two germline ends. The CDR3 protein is CATRKATNTEAFF. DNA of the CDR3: TGTGCCACCAGAAAGGCCACGAACACTGAAGCTTTCTTT.

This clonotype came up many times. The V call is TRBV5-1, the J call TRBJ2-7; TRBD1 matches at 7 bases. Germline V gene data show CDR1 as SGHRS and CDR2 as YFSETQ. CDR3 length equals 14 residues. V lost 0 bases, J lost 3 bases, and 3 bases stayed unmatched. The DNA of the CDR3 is TGCGCCAGCAGCTTGGAGAACAGGGGCTACGAGCAGTACTTC. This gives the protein CASSLENRGYEQYF.

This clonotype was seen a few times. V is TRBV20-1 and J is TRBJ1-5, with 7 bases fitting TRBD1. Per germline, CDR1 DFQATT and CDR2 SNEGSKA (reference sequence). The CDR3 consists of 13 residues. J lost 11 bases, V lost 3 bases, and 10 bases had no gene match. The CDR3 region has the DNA TGCAGTGCTAGTCGGACAGGCGGATCCGCCCAGCATTTT. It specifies CSASRTGGSAQHF.

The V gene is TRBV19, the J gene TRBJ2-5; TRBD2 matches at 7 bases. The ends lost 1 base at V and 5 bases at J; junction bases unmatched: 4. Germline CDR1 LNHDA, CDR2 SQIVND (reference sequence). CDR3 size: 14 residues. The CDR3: CASSIAGGEETQYF. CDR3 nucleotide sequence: TGTGCCAGTAGTATAGCGGGGGGAGAGGAGACCCAGTACTTC.

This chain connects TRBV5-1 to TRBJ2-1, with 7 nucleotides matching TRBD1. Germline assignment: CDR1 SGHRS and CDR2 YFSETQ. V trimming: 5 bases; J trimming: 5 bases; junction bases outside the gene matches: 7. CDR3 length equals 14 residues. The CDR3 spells CASSIGGENNEQFF. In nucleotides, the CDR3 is TGCGCCAGCAGTATAGGGGGCGAAAACAATGAGCAGTTCTTC.

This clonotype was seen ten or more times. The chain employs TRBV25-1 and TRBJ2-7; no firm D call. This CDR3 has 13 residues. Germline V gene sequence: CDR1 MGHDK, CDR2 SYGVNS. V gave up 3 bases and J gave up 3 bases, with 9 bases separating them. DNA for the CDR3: TGTGCCAGCAGTGAGGTGGAAGGCTACGAGCAGTACTTC. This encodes CASSEVEGYEQYF.

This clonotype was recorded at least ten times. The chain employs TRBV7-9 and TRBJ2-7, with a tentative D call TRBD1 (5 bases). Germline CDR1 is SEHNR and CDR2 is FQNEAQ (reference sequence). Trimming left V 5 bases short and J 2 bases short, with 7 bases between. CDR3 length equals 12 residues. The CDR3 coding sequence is TGTGCCAGCAGCCGGACACCCTACGAGCAGTACTTC. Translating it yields CASSRTPYEQYF. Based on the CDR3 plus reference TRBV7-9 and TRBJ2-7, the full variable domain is DTGVSQNPRHKITKRGQNVTFRCDPISEHNRLYWYRQTLGQGPEFLTYFQNEAQLEKSRLLSDRFSAERPKGSFSTLEIQRTEQGDSAMYLCASSRTPYEQYFGPGTRLTVT.

The CDR3 coding sequence is TGTGCCAGCAGCCAAGTCCCGGGGCCTAGGTACGAGCAGTACTTC. It is translated as CASSQVPGPRYEQYF. The chain uses TRBV14 and TRBJ2-7; D possibly uses TRBD1 or TRBD2 (5 bases each). Trimming removed 1 base at V and 4 bases at J, with 14 bases between. CDR3 length: 15 residues. CDR1 is SGHDN, CDR2 FVKESK, per germline.

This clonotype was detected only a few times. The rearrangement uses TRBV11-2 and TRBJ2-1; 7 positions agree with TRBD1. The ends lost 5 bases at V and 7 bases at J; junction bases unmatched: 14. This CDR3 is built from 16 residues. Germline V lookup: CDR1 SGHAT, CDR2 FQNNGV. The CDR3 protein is CASSVRYRQGVNEQFF. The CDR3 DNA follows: TGTGCCAGCAGCGTAAGATACCGACAGGGTGTAAATGAGCAGTTCTTC.

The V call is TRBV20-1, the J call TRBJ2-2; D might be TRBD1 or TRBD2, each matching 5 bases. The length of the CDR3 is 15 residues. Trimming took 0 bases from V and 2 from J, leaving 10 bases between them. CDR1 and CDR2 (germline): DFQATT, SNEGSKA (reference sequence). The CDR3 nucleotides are TGCAGTGCTAGAGAGGGGCGGACTAACACCGGGGAGCTGTTTTTT. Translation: CSAREGRTNTGELFF.

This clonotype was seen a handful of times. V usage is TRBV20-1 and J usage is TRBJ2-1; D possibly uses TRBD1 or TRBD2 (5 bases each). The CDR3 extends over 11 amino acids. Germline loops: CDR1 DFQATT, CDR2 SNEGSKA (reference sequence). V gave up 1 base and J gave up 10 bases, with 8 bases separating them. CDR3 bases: TGCAGTGCTAGAGCGGGGCGAGAGCAGTTCTTC. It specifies CSARAGREQFF.

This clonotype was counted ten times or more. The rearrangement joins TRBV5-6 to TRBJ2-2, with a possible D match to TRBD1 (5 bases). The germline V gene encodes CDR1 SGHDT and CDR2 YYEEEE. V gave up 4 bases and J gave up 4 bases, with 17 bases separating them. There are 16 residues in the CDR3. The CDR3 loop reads CASSTRDLTFTGELFF. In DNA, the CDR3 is TGTGCCAGCAGCACCAGGGATTTAACCTTCACCGGGGAGCTGTTTTTT. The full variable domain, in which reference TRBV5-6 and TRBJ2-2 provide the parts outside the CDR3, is DAGVTQSPTHLIKTRGQQVTLRCSPKSGHDTVSWYQQALGQGPQFIFQYYEEEERQRGNFPDRFSGHQFPNYSSELNVNALLLGDSALYLCASSTRDLTFTGELFFGEGSRLTVL.

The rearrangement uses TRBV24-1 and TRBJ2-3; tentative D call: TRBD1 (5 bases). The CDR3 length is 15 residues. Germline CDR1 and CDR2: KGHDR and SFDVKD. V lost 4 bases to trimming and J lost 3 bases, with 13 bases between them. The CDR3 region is CATSDSRQITDTQYF. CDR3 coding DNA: TGTGCCACCAGTGACAGCAGACAGATAACAGATACGCAGTATTTT.

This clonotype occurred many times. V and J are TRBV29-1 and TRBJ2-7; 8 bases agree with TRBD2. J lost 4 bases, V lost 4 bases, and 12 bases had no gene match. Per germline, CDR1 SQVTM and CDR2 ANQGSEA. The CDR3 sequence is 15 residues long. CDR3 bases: TGCAGCGTTGCCTTCGCGTCGAGCGGGAGTTACGAGCAGTACTTC. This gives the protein CSVAFASSGSYEQYF.

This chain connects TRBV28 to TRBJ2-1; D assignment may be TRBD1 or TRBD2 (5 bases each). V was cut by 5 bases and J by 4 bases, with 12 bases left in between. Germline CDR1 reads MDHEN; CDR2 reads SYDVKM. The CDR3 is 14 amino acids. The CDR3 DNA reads TGTGCCAGCAGTGCTGATGAGGGGTACAATGAGCAGTTCTTC. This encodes CASSADEGYNEQFF. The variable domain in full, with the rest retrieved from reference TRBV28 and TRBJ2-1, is DVKVTQSSRYLVKRTGEKVFLECVQDMDHENMFWYRQDPGLGLRLIYFSYDVKMKEKGDIPEGYSVSREKKERFSLILESASTNQTSMYLCASSADEGYNEQFFGPGTRLTVL.

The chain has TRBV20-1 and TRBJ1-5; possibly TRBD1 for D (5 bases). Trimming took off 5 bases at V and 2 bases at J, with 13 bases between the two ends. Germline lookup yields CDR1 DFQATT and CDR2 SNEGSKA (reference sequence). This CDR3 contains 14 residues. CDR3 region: CSAQGTVGNQPQHF. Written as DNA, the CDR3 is TGCAGTGCTCAAGGGACCGTCGGCAATCAGCCCCAGCATTTT.

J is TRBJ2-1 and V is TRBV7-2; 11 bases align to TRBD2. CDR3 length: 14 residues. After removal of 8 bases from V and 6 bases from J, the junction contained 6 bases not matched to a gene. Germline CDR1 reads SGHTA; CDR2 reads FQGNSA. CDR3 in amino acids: CASLIAGGRNEQFF. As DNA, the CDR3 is TGTGCCAGCTTAATAGCGGGGGGGCGCAATGAGCAGTTCTTC. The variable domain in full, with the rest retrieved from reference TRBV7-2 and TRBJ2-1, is GAGVSQSPSNKVTEKGKDVELRCDPISGHTALYWYRQSLGQGLEFLIYFQGNSAPDKSGLPSDRFSAERTGGSVSTLTIQRTQQEDSAVYLCASLIAGGRNEQFFGPGTRLTVL.

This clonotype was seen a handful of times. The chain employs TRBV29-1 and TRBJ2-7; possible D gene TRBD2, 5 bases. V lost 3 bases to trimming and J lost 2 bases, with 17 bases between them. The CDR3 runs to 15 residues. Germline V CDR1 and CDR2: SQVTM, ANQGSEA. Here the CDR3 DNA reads TGCAGCGTTGAGGACGTCTATGGGAGCGCCTACGAGCAGTACTTC. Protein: CSVEDVYGSAYEQYF.

The CDR3 DNA sequence: TGTGCCAGCAGCCCAGCGGGGATAGAGACCCAGTACTTC. It specifies CASSPAGIETQYF. The genes are TRBV21-1 and TRBJ2-5. TRBV21-1 is classified as a pseudogene. This CDR3 has 13 amino acids.

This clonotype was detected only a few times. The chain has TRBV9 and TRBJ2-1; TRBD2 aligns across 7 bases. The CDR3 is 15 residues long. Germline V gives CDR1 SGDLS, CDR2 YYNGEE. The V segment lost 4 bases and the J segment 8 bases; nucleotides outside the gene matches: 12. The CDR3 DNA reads TGTGCCAGCAGCCCACGGGAGGTGCCTCACGATGAGCAGTTCTTC. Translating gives CASSPREVPHDEQFF.

The CDR3 bases are TGTGCCATCAGCCCGACGGACCTGGAGCAGTACTTC. It yields the protein CAISPTDLEQYF. V gene TRBV10-3 combines with J gene TRBJ2-7; D gene uncertain. Germline V CDR1 and CDR2: ENHRY, SYGVKD. V was pared by 6 bases and J by 7 bases, with 13 bases between. This CDR3 is built from 12 residues.

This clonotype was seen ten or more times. The CDR3, as DNA: TGCAGCGTTGAATTGCGGGAGGGCCGAGTGGGAGAGACCCAGTACTTC. Translation gives CSVELREGRVGETQYF. The V call is TRBV29-1, the J call TRBJ2-5, with 9 bases that match TRBD2. The CDR3 loop spans 16 amino acids. Germline loops: CDR1 SQVTM, CDR2 ANQGSEA. The V segment lost 2 bases and the J segment 4 bases; nucleotides outside the gene matches: 11.

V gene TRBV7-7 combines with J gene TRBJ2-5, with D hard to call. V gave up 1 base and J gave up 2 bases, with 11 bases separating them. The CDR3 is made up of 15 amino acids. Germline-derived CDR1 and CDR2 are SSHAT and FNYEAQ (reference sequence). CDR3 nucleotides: TGTGCCAGCAGCTTAGATGGTAGTAGACAAGAGACCCAGTACTTC. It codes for CASSLDGSRQETQYF.

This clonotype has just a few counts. The CDR3 DNA reads as TGTGCCAGCAGCGTAAGTCCCGATGACGAGCAGTACGTC. As protein: CASSVSPDDEQYV. The genes are TRBV9 and TRBJ2-7; D gene unclear. CDR3 size: 13 residues. With 1 base removed from V and 5 bases from J, the gap between germline ends came to 10 bases. Looked up from germline, CDR1 is SGDLS and CDR2 is YYNGEE.

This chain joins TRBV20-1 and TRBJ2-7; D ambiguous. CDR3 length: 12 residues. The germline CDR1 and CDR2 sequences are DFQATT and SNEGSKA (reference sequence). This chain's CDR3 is CSANTVDYEQYV. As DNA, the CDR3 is TGCAGCGCTAATACAGTGGATTACGAGCAGTACGTC.

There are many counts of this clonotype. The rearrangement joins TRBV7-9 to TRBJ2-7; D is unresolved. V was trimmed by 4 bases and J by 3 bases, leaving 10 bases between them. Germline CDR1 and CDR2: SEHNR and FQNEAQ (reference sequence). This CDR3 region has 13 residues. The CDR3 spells CASSYLGDYEQYF. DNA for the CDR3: TGTGCCAGCAGCTACCTCGGCGACTACGAGCAGTACTTC.

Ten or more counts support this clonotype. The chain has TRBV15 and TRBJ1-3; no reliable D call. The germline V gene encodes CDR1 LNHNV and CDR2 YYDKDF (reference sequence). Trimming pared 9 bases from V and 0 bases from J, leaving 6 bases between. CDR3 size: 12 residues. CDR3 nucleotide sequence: TGTGCCACAGAGAGCTCTGGAAACACCATATATTTT. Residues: CATESSGNTIYF. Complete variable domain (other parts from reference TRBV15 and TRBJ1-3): DAMVIQNPRYQVTQFGKPVTLSCSQTLNHNVMYWYQQKSSQAPKLLFHYYDKDFNNEADTPDNFQSRRPNTSFCFLDIRSPGLGDTAMYLCATESSGNTIYFGEGSWLTVV.

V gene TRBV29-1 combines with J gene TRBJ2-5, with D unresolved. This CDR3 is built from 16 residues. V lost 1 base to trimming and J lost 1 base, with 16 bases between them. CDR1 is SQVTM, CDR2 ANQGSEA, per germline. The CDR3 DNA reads TGCAGCGTTGAAGTGGCGGTCGGGCTACCCCAAGAGACCCAGTACTTC. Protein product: CSVEVAVGLPQETQYF.